The 25 T cell receptor beta chains given below trace back to one sample, sequenced in a study of regulatory T cells in long-lasting Graves disease. Library construction for TCR beta used iRepertoire HTBI primers and Arm-PCR of CDR3 regions. TCRdb reprocessed the multiplex PCR reads with MiXCR, giving one entry per CDR3 protein. The table records 300,000 to 500,000 distinct CDR3 sequences, 20% to 25% of them present only once. As for time point: persistent/refractory GD, antithyroid drugs over 5 years with positive TRAb. PBMC RNA served as the TCR library source. The source material was peripheral blood mononuclear cells (PBMCs), sampled when the disease was refractory, from a patient treated with antithyroid drugs. These TCRs come from a female donor with Graves disease.

In its sample, this clonotype was seen many times. This chain connects TRBV7-8 to TRBJ1-1; 7 nucleotides align to TRBD1. Germline CDR1 is SGHVS and CDR2 is FQNEAQ. V was pared by 2 bases and J by 0 bases, with 6 bases of the junction left unmatched. The CDR3 consists of 16 residues. The CDR3 DNA reads TGTGCCAGCAGCTTAATGGGAGGGGGCATGAACACTGAAGCTTTCTTT. As protein: CASSLMGGGMNTEAFF.

On this clonotype itself: A far larger clone is off by one base, so a read error is likely. V gene TRBV7-2 combines with J gene TRBJ2-7; D not certain. CDR1 SGHTA and CDR2 FQGNSA come from the germline V gene. The CDR3 spans 11 residues. Trimming stripped 1 base from V and 6 bases from J, with 4 bases between. The CDR3 sequence is CTSSLGGEQYF. In nucleotides, the CDR3 is TGTACCAGCAGCTTAGGTGGCGAGCAGTACTTC.

This clonotype was seen at least ten times. The chain uses TRBV12-3 or TRBV12-4 and TRBJ1-5; no clear D gene. Trimming stripped 3 bases from V and 5 bases from J, with 8 bases between. CDR3 size: 13 residues. CDR3 loop: CASSFSRDQPQHF. For the CDR3, the DNA is TGTGCCAGCAGTTTCTCCCGGGATCAGCCCCAGCATTTT.

The CDR3 nucleotides read TGTGCCAGCTCACCGCTTCCGGGACAGAACAATGAAAAACTGTTTTTT. This encodes CASSPLPGQNNEKLFF. The rearrangement links TRBV18 to TRBJ1-4; 7 positions agree with TRBD1. The ends lost 3 bases at V and 5 bases at J; junction bases unmatched: 9. Germline loops: CDR1 KGHSH, CDR2 LQKENI. CDR3 length: 16 residues.

J is TRBJ2-6 and V is TRBV11-2; 7 nucleotides match TRBD2. V shed 2 bases, J shed 4 bases, and the junction held 5 bases outside the gene matches. CDR1 and CDR2 from the germline V gene are SGHAT and FQNNGV. CDR3 length: 16 amino acids. The CDR3 protein is CASSLISGAGANVLTF. The CDR3 DNA reads as TGTGCCAGCAGCTTAATAAGCGGGGCCGGGGCCAACGTCCTGACTTTC.

The CDR3 protein is CSARLGGTGGSPLHF. The CDR3 nucleotides are TGCAGTGCTAGACTAGGCGGGACAGGGGGTTCACCCCTCCACTTT. V and J are TRBV20-1 and TRBJ1-6; 11 positions agree with TRBD1. In germline, CDR1 is DFQATT, CDR2 SNEGSKA (reference sequence). CDR3 length equals 15 residues. The V segment lost 2 bases and the J segment 9 bases; nucleotides outside the gene matches: 6.

This clonotype occurred a few times. This rearrangement joins TRBV20-1 to TRBJ1-1, with no clear D. The CDR3 is 11 amino acids. Trimming took off 3 bases at V and 7 bases at J, with 9 bases between the two ends. The germline gives CDR1 DFQATT, CDR2 SNEGSKA (reference sequence). CDR3 residues: CSASWVGEAFF. In DNA, the CDR3 is TGCAGTGCTAGCTGGGTTGGTGAAGCTTTCTTT.

DNA for the CDR3: TGTGCCAGCAGCGTAGCGGGAGGGCCTAAAAACGAGCAGTACTTC. Translation gives CASSVAGGPKNEQYF. The gene calls are TRBV9 and TRBJ2-7; 8 nucleotides align to TRBD2. V lost 0 bases to trimming and J lost 5 bases; unmatched junction nucleotides: 7. There are 15 residues in the CDR3. Germline V gene data show CDR1 as SGDLS and CDR2 as YYNGEE.

This chain links TRBV9 with TRBJ2-2, with 9 bases matching TRBD1. CDR3 length equals 15 residues. Looked up from germline, CDR1 is SGDLS and CDR2 is YYNGEE. V was clipped by 4 bases and J by 8 bases; unmatched bases: 9. This CDR3 is CASSFTGGAAGELFF. In DNA form, the CDR3 reads TGTGCCAGCAGCTTTACAGGGGGCGCAGCGGGGGAGCTGTTTTTT.

The V and J genes are TRBV29-1 and TRBJ1-1; 8 bases map to TRBD1. J gave up 5 bases and V 2 bases, and 10 bases lay outside the gene matches. The CDR3 loop spans 15 amino acids. Germline V gene sequence: CDR1 SQVTM, CDR2 ANQGSEA. As DNA, the CDR3 is TGCAGCGTTGAAAGGGCAACAGGGGGGGGGACTGAAGCTTTCTTT. Protein: CSVERATGGGTEAFF.

This clonotype has a handful of counts. The genes are TRBV20-1 and TRBJ2-2; 10 nucleotides line up with TRBD2. Germline V gene data show CDR1 as DFQATT and CDR2 as SNEGSKA (reference sequence). V lost 4 bases to trimming and J lost 5 bases; unmatched junction nucleotides: 4. There are 14 residues in the CDR3. The CDR3 loop is CSAIEAGGTGELFF. The CDR3 nucleotides read TGCAGTGCTATTGAAGCGGGAGGGACCGGGGAGCTGTTTTTT.

The chain uses TRBV5-1 and TRBJ2-1; TRBD1 matches at 8 bases. Trimming cost V 0 bases and J 10 bases; bases outside gene matches: 9. The CDR3 length is 15 residues. CDR1 and CDR2 (germline): SGHRS, YFSETQ. The CDR3 sequence is CASSLAGGSQGEQFF. In DNA, the CDR3 is TGCGCCAGCAGCTTGGCAGGGGGCTCTCAAGGGGAGCAGTTCTTC.

This clonotype was found many times. The J gene is TRBJ2-5, the V gene TRBV4-3; 9 bases align to TRBD2. After removal of 3 bases from V and 5 bases from J, the junction contained 7 bases not matched to a gene. Germline V CDR1 and CDR2: LGHNA, YSLEER. There are 15 residues in the CDR3. The CDR3 coding sequence is TGCGCCAGCAGCCAGTCTTCCGGGACTAGCGAGACCCAGTACTTC. Translated, it gives CASSQSSGTSETQYF.

This clonotype was observed a few times. V and J are TRBV27 and TRBJ1-5, with D perhaps matching TRBD1 (5 bases). Germline CDR1 is MNHEY and CDR2 is SMNVEV (reference sequence). The V end was cut by 0 bases, the J end by 7 bases, with 10 bases between. This CDR3 is 14 amino acids long. The CDR3 bases are TGTGCCAGCAGTTTATCTTGGGGGTGGCAGCCCCAGCATTTT. Translated, it gives CASSLSWGWQPQHF.

This clonotype was observed at least ten times. The chain has TRBV11-2 and TRBJ2-7, with D hard to call. The CDR3 has 14 amino acids. Germline CDR1 is SGHAT and CDR2 is FQNNGV. V lost 5 bases, J lost 3 bases, and 14 bases lay in between. In DNA form, the CDR3 reads TGTGCCAGCAGCCTCGGCTTCAGGTTCTACGAGCAGTACTTC. Translated, it gives CASSLGFRFYEQYF.

Concerning this clonotype: A much larger clonotype is one base distant, so this may be a read error. The rearrangement joins TRBV3-1 to TRBJ2-7; a weak D match, TRBD1 (5 bases). The CDR3 runs to 12 residues. CDR1 LGHDT and CDR2 YNNKEL come from the germline V gene (reference sequence). Here the CDR3 reads CVSSQAKGQQYF. In DNA form, the CDR3 reads TGTGTCAGCAGCCAAGCGAAGGGGCAACAGTACTTC.

This clonotype was counted between two and nine times. The gene calls are TRBV7-2 and TRBJ2-7; perhaps TRBD1 as D (6 bases). The germline V and J ends were trimmed by 2 bases and 2 bases, with 10 bases remaining between them. Germline V gives CDR1 SGHTA, CDR2 FQGNSA. The CDR3 is 14 amino acids. The CDR3 here is CASSLQGKTYEQYF. CDR3 nucleotide sequence: TGTGCCAGCAGCTTACAGGGGAAGACCTACGAGCAGTACTTC.

There are many counts of this clonotype. This sequence joins TRBV11-2 and TRBJ2-4; D possibly corresponds to TRBD1 (5 bases). Trimming removed 5 bases at V and 8 bases at J, with 16 bases between. The CDR3 loop spans 14 amino acids. Germline values: CDR1 SGHAT, CDR2 FQNNGV. In DNA, the CDR3 is TGTGCCAGCAGCCTACGCCCGCAGGGCCACATTCAGTACTTC. Protein sequence: CASSLRPQGHIQYF.

At least ten counts were recorded for this clonotype. The chain uses TRBV2 and TRBJ1-4; 7 bases are shared with TRBD1. The ends lost 6 bases at V and 4 bases at J; junction bases unmatched: 5. The germline V gene has CDR1 SNHLY and CDR2 FYNNEI. This CDR3 is 14 amino acids long. CDR3 nucleotide sequence: TGTGCCAGCAGACTACAGGGGATTAATGAAAAACTGTTTTTT. Translated: CASRLQGINEKLFF.

The chain recombines TRBV12-3 or TRBV12-4 with TRBJ1-2; D possibly corresponds to TRBD1 (5 bases). This CDR3 is built from 15 residues. V was cut by 4 bases and J by 8 bases, with 20 bases left in between. CDR3 sequence: CASSYWVMGEEGYTF. In nucleotides, the CDR3 is TGTGCCAGCAGTTATTGGGTCATGGGGGAGGAAGGCTACACCTTC.

This clonotype was found a few times. The CDR3 nucleotides read TGTGCCAGTAGTGTAATCATGGGCGCTGGGGCCAACGTCCTGACTTTC. Its translation: CASSVIMGAGANVLTF. The chain carries TRBV19 and TRBJ2-6; D is unresolved. CDR1 and CDR2 (germline): LNHDA, SQIVND (reference sequence). Deletions cut 5 bases from V and 2 bases from J, with 13 bases between. This CDR3 region has 16 residues.

A few counts support this clonotype. CDR3 protein: CSAGRDEQYF. CDR3 DNA: TGCAGTGCGGGGAGGGACGAGCAGTACTTC. The chain couples TRBV20-1 to TRBJ2-7, with 7 bases matching TRBD2. The V and J ends lost 6 bases and 5 bases, in that order; junction bases with no gene match: 1. Germline CDR1 is DFQATT and CDR2 is SNEGSKA (reference sequence). The CDR3 is 10 amino acids.

This clonotype was seen only a few times. The chain carries TRBV15 and TRBJ1-5, with D possibly TRBD1 on 5 matching bases. V lost 0 bases to trimming and J lost 10 bases, with 13 bases between them. CDR1 and CDR2 from the germline V gene are LNHNV and YYDKDF (reference sequence). CDR3 length: 14 amino acids. The chain's CDR3 is CATSRERDRSPQHF. Here the CDR3 DNA reads TGTGCCACCAGCAGAGAAAGGGACCGATCTCCCCAGCATTTT.

To note about this clonotype: This sequence may be a read error, since a much larger clone differs from it by one base. The rearrangement links TRBV12-3 or TRBV12-4 to TRBJ2-2, with D maybe TRBD2 (6 bases). The CDR3 consists of 14 residues. The chain's CDR3 is CASSLIGFGGELSF. As DNA, the CDR3 is TGTGCCAGCAGTTTAATTGGGTTCGGCGGGGAGCTGTCTTTT.

In this sample, this clonotype turned up many times. The genes are TRBV20-1 and TRBJ2-7, with 8 bases matching TRBD1. From germline, CDR1 is DFQATT and CDR2 SNEGSKA (reference sequence). The CDR3 is 13 residues long. V trimming: 4 bases; J trimming: 2 bases; junction bases outside the gene matches: 4. CDR3 nucleotides: TGCAGTGCTATTCGGACAGGGACCTACGAGCAGTACTTC. This sequence encodes CSAIRTGTYEQYF.